The sequence of this T cell receptor beta chain was determined in a study of spatial heterogeneity in lung cancer. About the research overall: The mean occurrence of each unique TCR and UMI combination in raw reads exceeded nine.

Each molecule of TCR cDNA was tagged with one unique molecular identifier. One entry per CDR3 protein, called by TCRdb with MiXCR from the 5' RACE reads. The sample records about 26,000 distinct CDR3 sequences, 9.5% to 15% being singletons. Time point defined: sample taken at primary tumor resection. Sequencing covered unsorted whole RNA taken from tumor, nontumor lung or frozen PBMC. The donor population consisted of some 67 patients with untreated, early-stage non-small cell lung cancer. Ten or more counts support this clonotype. The germline gives CDR1 ENHRY, CDR2 SYGVKD. Trimming removed 8 bases from V and 5 bases from J; junction bases left unmatched: 7. The CDR3 totals 15 residues.

The sequence was collected from a female donor with early-stage non-small cell lung cancer. The chain joins TRBV10-3 to TRBJ1-6; 9 bases are shared with TRBD1. The input for sequencing was PBMCs, taken at surgery. CDR3 sequence (DNA): TGTGCCATCGGGGGACAGGGTCTGAATAATTCACCCCTCCACTTT. Protein: CAIGGQGLNNSPLHF.